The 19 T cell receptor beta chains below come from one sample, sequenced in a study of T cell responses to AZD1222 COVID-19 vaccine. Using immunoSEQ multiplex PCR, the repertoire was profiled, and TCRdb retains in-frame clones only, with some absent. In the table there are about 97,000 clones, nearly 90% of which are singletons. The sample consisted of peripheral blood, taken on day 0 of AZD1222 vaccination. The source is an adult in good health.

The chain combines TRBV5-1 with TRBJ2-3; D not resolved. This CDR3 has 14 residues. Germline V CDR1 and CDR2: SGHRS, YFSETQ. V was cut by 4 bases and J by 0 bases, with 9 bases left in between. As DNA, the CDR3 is TGCGCCAGCAGCAGCGCCTCTAGCACAGATACGCAGTATTTT. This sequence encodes CASSSASSTDTQYF.

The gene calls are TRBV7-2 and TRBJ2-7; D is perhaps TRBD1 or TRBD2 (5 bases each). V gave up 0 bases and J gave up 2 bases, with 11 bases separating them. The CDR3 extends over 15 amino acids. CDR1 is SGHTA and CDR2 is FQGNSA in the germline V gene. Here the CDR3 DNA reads TGTGCCAGCAGCTTAGCACCGCAGGGAGCCTACGAGCAGTACTTC. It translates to CASSLAPQGAYEQYF. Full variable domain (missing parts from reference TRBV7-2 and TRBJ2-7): GAGVSQSPSNKVTEKGKDVELRCDPISGHTALYWYRQSLGQGLEFLIYFQGNSAPDKSGLPSDRFSAERTGGSVSTLTIQRTQQEDSAVYLCASSLAPQGAYEQYFGPGTRLTVT.

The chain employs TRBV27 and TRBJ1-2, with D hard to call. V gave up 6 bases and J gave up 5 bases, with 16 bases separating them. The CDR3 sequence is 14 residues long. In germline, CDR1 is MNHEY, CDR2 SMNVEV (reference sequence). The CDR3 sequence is CASRPYSSTYGYTF. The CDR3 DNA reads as TGTGCCAGCAGGCCCTATAGTTCGACTTATGGCTACACCTTC.

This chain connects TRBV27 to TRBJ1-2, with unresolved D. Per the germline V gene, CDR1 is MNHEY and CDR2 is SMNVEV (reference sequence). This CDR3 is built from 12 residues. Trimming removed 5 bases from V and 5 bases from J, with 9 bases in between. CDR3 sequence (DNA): TGTGCCAGCAGTCCCGTGGGGTATGGCTACACCTTC. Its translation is CASSPVGYGYTF.

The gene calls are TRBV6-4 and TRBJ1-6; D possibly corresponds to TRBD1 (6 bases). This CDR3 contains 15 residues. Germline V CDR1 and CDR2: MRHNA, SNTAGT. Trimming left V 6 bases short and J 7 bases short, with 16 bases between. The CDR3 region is CASRLSGEPNSPLHF. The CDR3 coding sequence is TGTGCCAGCAGACTATCAGGGGAACCCAATTCACCCCTCCACTTT.

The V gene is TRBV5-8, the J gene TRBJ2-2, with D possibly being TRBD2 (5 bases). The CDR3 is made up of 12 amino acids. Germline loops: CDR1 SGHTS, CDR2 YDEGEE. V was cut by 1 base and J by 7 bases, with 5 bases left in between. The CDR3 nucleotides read TGTGCCAGCAGCTTGCGGGACGGGGAGCTGTTTTTT. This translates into CASSLRDGELFF.

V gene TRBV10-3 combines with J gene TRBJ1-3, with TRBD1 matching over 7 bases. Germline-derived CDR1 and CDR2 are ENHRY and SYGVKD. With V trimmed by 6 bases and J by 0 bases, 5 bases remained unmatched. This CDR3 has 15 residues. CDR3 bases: TGTGCCATCAGACCGGGACAGCCCTCTGGAAACACCATATATTTT. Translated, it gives CAIRPGQPSGNTIYF.

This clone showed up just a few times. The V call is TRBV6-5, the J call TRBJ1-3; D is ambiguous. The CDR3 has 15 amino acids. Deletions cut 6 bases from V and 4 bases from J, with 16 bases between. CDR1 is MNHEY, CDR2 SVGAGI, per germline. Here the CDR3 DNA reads TGTGCCAGCAGCCGAGCCCAGTACAGCGGAAACACCATATATTTT. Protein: CASSRAQYSGNTIYF.

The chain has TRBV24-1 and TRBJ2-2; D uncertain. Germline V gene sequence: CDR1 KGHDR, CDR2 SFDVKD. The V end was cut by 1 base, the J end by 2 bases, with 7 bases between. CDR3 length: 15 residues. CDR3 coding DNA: TGTGCCACCAGTGATTTAAAGGGAAACACCGGGGAGCTGTTTTTT. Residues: CATSDLKGNTGELFF.

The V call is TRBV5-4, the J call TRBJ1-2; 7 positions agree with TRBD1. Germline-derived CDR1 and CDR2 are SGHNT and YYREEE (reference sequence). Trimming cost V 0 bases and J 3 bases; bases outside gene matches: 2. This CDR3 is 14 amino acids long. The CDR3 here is CASSLGDRDYGYTF. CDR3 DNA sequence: TGTGCCAGCAGCTTGGGAGACAGGGACTATGGCTACACCTTC.

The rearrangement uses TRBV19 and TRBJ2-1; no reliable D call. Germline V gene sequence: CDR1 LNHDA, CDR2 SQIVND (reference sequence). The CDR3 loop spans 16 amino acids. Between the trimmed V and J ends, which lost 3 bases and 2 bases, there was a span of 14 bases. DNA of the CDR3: TGTGCCAGTAGTATGATCGAGTCAAACCCCTACAATGAGCAGTTCTTC. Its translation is CASSMIESNPYNEQFF.

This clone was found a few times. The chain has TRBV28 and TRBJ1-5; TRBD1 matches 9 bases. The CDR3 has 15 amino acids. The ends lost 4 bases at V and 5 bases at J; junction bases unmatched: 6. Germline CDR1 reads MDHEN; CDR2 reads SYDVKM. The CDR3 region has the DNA TGTGCCAGCAGTTCCTCCGGGACAGGGTATCAGCCCCAGCATTTT. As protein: CASSSSGTGYQPQHF.

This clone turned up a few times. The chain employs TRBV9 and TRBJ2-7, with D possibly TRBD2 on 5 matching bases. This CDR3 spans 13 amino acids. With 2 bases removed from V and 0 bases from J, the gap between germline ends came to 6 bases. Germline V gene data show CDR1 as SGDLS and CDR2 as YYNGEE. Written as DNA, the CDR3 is TGTGCCAGCAGCGTGGGAGTCTCCTACGAGCAGTACTTC. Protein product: CASSVGVSYEQYF.

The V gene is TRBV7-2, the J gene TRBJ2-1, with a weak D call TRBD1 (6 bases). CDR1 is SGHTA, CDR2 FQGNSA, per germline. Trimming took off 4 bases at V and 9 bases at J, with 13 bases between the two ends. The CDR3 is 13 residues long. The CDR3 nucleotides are TGTGCCAGCAGCTCACAGGGTATCGGTGAGCAGTTCTTC. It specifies CASSSQGIGEQFF.

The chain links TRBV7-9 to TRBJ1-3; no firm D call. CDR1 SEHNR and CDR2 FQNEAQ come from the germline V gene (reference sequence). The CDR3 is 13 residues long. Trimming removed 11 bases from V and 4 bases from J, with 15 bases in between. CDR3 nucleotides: TGTGCCTCCCAGGATCCCACCGGAAACACCATATATTTT. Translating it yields CASQDPTGNTIYF.

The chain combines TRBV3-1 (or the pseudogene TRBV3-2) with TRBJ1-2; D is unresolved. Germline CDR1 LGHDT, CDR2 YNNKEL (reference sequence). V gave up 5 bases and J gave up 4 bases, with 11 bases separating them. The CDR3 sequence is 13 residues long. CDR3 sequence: CASSSMGSYGYTF. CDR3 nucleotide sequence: TGTGCCAGCAGCTCTATGGGGTCCTATGGCTACACCTTC.

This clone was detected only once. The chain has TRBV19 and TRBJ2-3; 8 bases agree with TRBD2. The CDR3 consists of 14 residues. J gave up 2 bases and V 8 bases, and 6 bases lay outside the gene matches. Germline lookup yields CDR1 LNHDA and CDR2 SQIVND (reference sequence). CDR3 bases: TGTGCCAGTGCGCGGGGGGCCTACACAGATACGCAGTATTTT. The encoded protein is CASARGAYTDTQYF. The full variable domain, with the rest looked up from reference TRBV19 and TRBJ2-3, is DGGITQSPKYLFRKEGQNVTLSCEQNLNHDAMYWYRQDPGQGLRLIYYSQIVNDFQKGDIAEGYSVSREKKESFPLTVTSAQKNPTAFYLCASARGAYTDTQYFGPGTRLTVL.

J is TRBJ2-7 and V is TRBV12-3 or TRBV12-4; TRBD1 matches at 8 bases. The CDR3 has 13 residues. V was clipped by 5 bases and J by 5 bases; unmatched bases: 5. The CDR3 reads CASSRTGYHEQYF. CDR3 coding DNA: TGTGCCAGCAGTCGGACAGGGTACCACGAGCAGTACTTC.

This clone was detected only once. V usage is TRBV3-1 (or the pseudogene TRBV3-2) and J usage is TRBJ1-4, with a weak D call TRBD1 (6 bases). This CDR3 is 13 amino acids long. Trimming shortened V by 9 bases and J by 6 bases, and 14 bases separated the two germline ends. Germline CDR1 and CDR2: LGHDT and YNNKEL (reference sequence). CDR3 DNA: TGTGCCAGTACGCAGGCAGGGGATGAAAAACTGTTTTTT. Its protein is CASTQAGDEKLFF.